The rows below give T cell receptor beta chains drawn from one sample of a study of T cell responses to AZD1222 COVID-19 vaccine. TCRdb keeps only in-frame clones here, not all; method: immunoSEQ multiplex PCR. The table includes some 85,000 clones, approximately 90% detected once. This material consisted of peripheral blood, taken on day 0 of AZD1222 vaccination. The receptors were sampled from an adult in good health. CDR3s include the opening cysteine and the closing phenylalanine or tryptophan. The order of the fields is D gene, clone size, J gene, V gene, CDR3 protein, CDR3 DNA. A D gene is named only where the DNA matches it firmly. Clone sizes are given selectively: once, few, many, or a class where the clone is expanded.

TRBD1	few	TRBJ2-7	TRBV5-4	CASSLLSTGTPYEQYF	TGTGCCAGCAGCTTGTTGTCGACAGGGACACCCTACGAGCAGTACTTC
.	.	TRBJ2-3	TRBV4-1	CASSQGVSTDTQYF	TGCGCCAGCAGCCAAGGTGTTAGCACAGATACGCAGTATTTT
.	few	TRBJ1-6	TRBV6-5	CASSSVYNSPLHF	TGTGCCAGCAGTTCGGTCTATAATTCACCCCTCCACTTT
.	.	TRBJ1-1	TRBV10-3	CAITTDPMNTEAFF	TGTGCCATCACCACGGACCCCATGAACACTGAAGCTTTCTTT
TRBD2	.	TRBJ2-1	TRBV4-3	CASSSTSGTNNEQFF	TGCGCCAGCAGCTCAACTAGCGGGACTAACAATGAGCAGTTCTTC
.	.	TRBJ2-2	TRBV9	CASSVVDFGELFF	TGTGCCAGCAGCGTAGTGGACTTCGGGGAGCTGTTTTTT
.	few	TRBJ1-1	TRBV19	CASKETQRKMNTEAFF	TGTGCCAGTAAGGAGACACAAAGAAAGATGAACACTGAAGCTTTCTTT
TRBD1	.	TRBJ1-2	TRBV6-5	CASSLDRGSNYGYTF	TGTGCCAGCAGTCTGGACAGGGGGTCGAACTATGGCTACACCTTC
.	.	TRBJ1-1	TRBV3-1/TRBV3-2	CASSHLNTEAFF	TGTGCCAGCAGCCATTTGAACACTGAAGCTTTCTTT
.	.	TRBJ2-3	TRBV6-5	CASSYTGAGRTDTQYF	TGTGCCAGCAGTTACACTGGGGCAGGTCGCACAGATACGCAGTATTTT
TRBD2	.	TRBJ2-1	TRBV7-8	CASRTFSLRLAGYNEQFF	TGTGCCAGCAGAACTTTCTCCCTTAGACTAGCGGGGTACAATGAGCAGTTCTTC
TRBD2	.	TRBJ2-7	TRBV5-4	CASSPTIPSGSVYEQYF	TGTGCCAGCAGCCCAACCATCCCTAGCGGGAGTGTTTACGAGCAGTACTTC
TRBD1	.	TRBJ2-7	TRBV28	CATTYSGTGFHEQYF	TGTGCCACCACATATTCCGGGACAGGGTTCCACGAGCAGTACTTC
.	.	TRBJ1-6	TRBV7-2	CASRATGSSYNSPLHF	TGTGCCAGCAGAGCTACGGGGAGCTCCTATAATTCACCCCTCCACTTT
TRBD2	.	TRBJ2-7	TRBV19	CASSTQEGLAYEQYF	TGTGCCAGTAGTACCCAGGAGGGACTAGCCTACGAGCAGTACTTC
.	once	TRBJ1-1	TRBV6-5	CASSYFGVTEAFF	TGTGCCAGCAGTTACTTTGGGGTAACTGAAGCTTTCTTT
.	once	TRBJ1-2	TRBV5-1	CASSLATRDPNYGYTF	TGCGCCAGCAGCTTGGCCACACGGGATCCTAACTATGGCTACACCTTC
TRBD1	.	TRBJ2-7	TRBV5-5	CASSSGQGFHEQYF	TGTGCCAGCAGCTCTGGACAGGGATTCCACGAGCAGTACTTC
.	.	TRBJ1-2	TRBV19	CASSRGTTRYTF	TGTGCCAGTAGTCGGGGGACGACCCGCTACACCTTC
.	.	TRBJ2-1	TRBV18	CASSLLDFNEQFF	TGTGCCAGCTCACTCTTAGATTTCAATGAGCAGTTCTTC
.	.	TRBJ1-6	TRBV6-5	CASSYQRDGNSPLHF	TGTGCCAGCAGTTACCAAAGGGACGGCAATTCACCCCTCCACTTT
.	.	TRBJ2-5	TRBV7-7	CASSLDRETQYF	TGTGCCAGCAGCTTAGACAGGGAGACCCAGTACTTC
.	.	TRBJ1-1	TRBV7-9	CASRPSGDEAFF	TGTGCCAGCCGTCCATCGGGGGATGAAGCTTTCTTT
.	.	TRBJ2-7	TRBV5-8	CASSYLRTYEQYF	TGTGCCAGCAGCTATTTAAGAACCTACGAGCAGTACTTC
.	.	TRBJ1-1	TRBV28	CASSFGSARTAFF	TGTGCCAGCAGTTTCGGTTCTGCGAGGACGGCTTTCTTT
.	.	TRBJ1-1	TRBV29-1	CSVRRVGSTEAFF	TGCAGCGTTAGGAGGGTCGGTAGCACTGAAGCTTTCTTT
TRBD2	.	TRBJ2-3	TRBV19	CASSPGLAGGNTDTQYF	TGTGCCAGTAGTCCAGGCCTAGCGGGAGGGAACACAGATACGCAGTATTTT
TRBD2	.	TRBJ2-1	TRBV6-1	CASSDRLAGVNEQFF	TGTGCCAGCAGTGATCGGCTAGCGGGAGTAAATGAGCAGTTCTTC
TRBD1	.	TRBJ1-4	TRBV5-1	CASSHGTGADEKLFF	TGCGCCAGCAGCCACGGGACAGGGGCTGATGAAAAACTGTTTTTT
.	.	TRBJ2-3	TRBV7-3	CASSLGNVGTDTQYF	TGTGCCAGCAGCTTAGGGAATGTGGGCACAGATACGCAGTATTTT
.	.	TRBJ2-3	TRBV7-3	CASSLIPNYNRTDTQYF	TGTGCCAGCAGCTTAATCCCGAATTATAATCGCACAGATACGCAGTATTTT
.	once	TRBJ2-2	TRBV10-1	CASSESRASGTGELFF	TGCGCCAGCAGTGAGTCGAGAGCGTCGGGCACCGGGGAGCTGTTTTTT
TRBD1	.	TRBJ1-2	TRBV10-3	CAISESRDREGGYTF	TGTGCCATCAGTGAGTCGAGGGACAGGGAGGGTGGCTACACCTTC
.	.	TRBJ2-2	TRBV2	CASTQTGELFF	TGTGCCAGCACACAAACCGGGGAGCTGTTTTTT
.	.	TRBJ1-1	TRBV18	CASSPSGAYEAFF	TGTGCCAGCTCACCATCGGGCGCCTATGAAGCTTTCTTT
TRBD2	.	TRBJ2-1	TRBV27	CASSRTSGVFDEQFF	TGTGCCAGCAGTCGGACTAGCGGGGTATTCGATGAGCAGTTCTTC
.	.	TRBJ2-3	TRBV5-1	CASKRYDGRSLSTDTQYF	TGCGCCAGCAAGCGTTACGATGGCAGATCTCTCAGCACAGATACGCAGTATTTT
.	.	TRBJ1-5	TRBV4-1	CASSQVSGRLNQPQHF	TGCGCCAGCAGCCAAGTTTCGGGCAGATTAAATCAGCCCCAGCATTTT